The 17 T cell receptor beta chains below were found in one sample sequenced in a study of T cell clusters in autoimmune cytopenias. TRB amplification used 250 ng of peripheral blood genomic DNA. One tube held mixed TRB-A and TRB-B primer pools for touch-down PCR. Following a re-call of the multiplex PCR reads, TCRdb has one entry per CDR3 protein and lacks DNA. The table for this sample gives some 2,700 distinct CDR3 sequences. The sequenced sample was peripheral blood. Receptors were obtained from a human donor with an autoimmune cytopenia or autoimmune hepatitis (not recorded which).

This clonotype is labeled medium-sized (0.01 to 0.1%) based on frequency. The genes are TRBV6-6 and TRBJ2-7; as DNA is missing, the TRBD1 call by TCRdb cannot be tested. The CDR3 spans 13 residues. Germline lookup yields CDR1 MNHNY and CDR2 SVGAGI (reference sequence). The CDR3 loop reads CASSYTGAGEQYF.

In terms of frequency, this clonotype is medium-sized. CDR3 residues: CASTRERGYNEQFF. This chain connects TRBV19 to TRBJ2-1; TCRdb returns TRBD1, unconfirmable since there is no DNA. The CDR3 runs to 14 residues. Germline V lookup: CDR1 LNHDA, CDR2 SQIVND (reference sequence).

This chain links TRBV6-4 with TRBJ1-3; TCRdb indicates TRBD1, and absent DNA this call remains unverified. This CDR3 is built from 12 residues. The germline V gene encodes CDR1 MRHNA and CDR2 SNTAGT. The CDR3 loop reads CASTQDRGAIYF.

Frequency places this clonotype as medium-sized. V gene TRBV27 combines with J gene TRBJ2-3; absent DNA, TCRdb's TRBD1 call cannot be checked. Germline CDR1 is MNHEY and CDR2 is SMNVEV (reference sequence). CDR3 size: 16 residues. The CDR3 sequence is CASTGGPDLGTDTQYF.

V usage is TRBV12-3 or TRBV12-4 and J usage is TRBJ1-1; TCRdb outputs TRBD1, but without DNA this stays unchecked. CDR3 length: 15 residues. The CDR3 region is CASSLGGLGNTEAFF.

Its frequency marks this clonotype as medium-sized (0.01 to 0.1%). The chain is built from TRBV5-1 and TRBJ2-6; TCRdb's D gene call, TRBD1, goes unchecked for lack of DNA. The CDR3 sequence is 20 residues long. Looked up from germline, CDR1 is SGHRS and CDR2 is YFSETQ. CDR3 residues: CASSLDEVGQGKSGANVLTF.

By frequency, this clonotype registers large. The chain employs TRBV29-1 and TRBJ2-7; as DNA is missing, the TRBD1 call by TCRdb cannot be tested. Germline CDR1 SQVTM, CDR2 ANQGSEA. The CDR3 has 11 amino acids. The CDR3 is CSGGQGYEQYF.

CDR3 protein: CASSFPLLSGRPSYEQYF. The chain recombines TRBV7-2 with TRBJ2-7; TCRdb gives TRBD2 as the D gene, but with no DNA this cannot be confirmed. The CDR3 is 18 residues long. CDR1 is SGHTA and CDR2 is FQGNSA in the germline V gene.

This clonotype is classed as medium-sized by frequency. The chain employs TRBV30 and TRBJ1-5; TCRdb's assignment of TRBD1 cannot be checked, as there is no DNA. The germline CDR1 and CDR2 sequences are GTSNPN and SVGIG (reference sequence). This CDR3 spans 14 amino acids. The CDR3 sequence is CAWTGPGGDQPQHF.

The genes are TRBV7-3 and TRBJ2-1. The CDR3 covers 13 residues. Germline assignment: CDR1 SGHTA and CDR2 FQGTGA. The CDR3 sequence is CASSVADYDEQFF.

Measured by frequency, this clonotype is medium-sized. The gene calls are TRBV27 and TRBJ2-2; TCRdb names TRBD2, which stays unverified in the absence of DNA. Germline CDR1 reads MNHEY; CDR2 reads SMNVEV (reference sequence). The CDR3 is 13 amino acids. CDR3 in amino acids: CASSSTLGGELFF.

This clonotype is called hyperexpanded (1% or more) based on its frequency. V usage is TRBV10-3 and J usage is TRBJ2-3; TCRdb's D gene call, TRBD2, goes unchecked for lack of DNA. This CDR3 is built from 15 residues. Germline assignment: CDR1 ENHRY and CDR2 SYGVKD. The CDR3 reads CAISESGPPRDTQYF.

Measured by frequency, this clonotype is medium-sized (0.01 to 0.1%). The CDR3 spells CASSYAFQETQYF. This sequence joins TRBV6-2 or TRBV6-3 and TRBJ2-5. Germline V gene lookup returns CDR1 MNHEY and CDR2 SVGEGT. The CDR3 extends over 13 amino acids.

The chain combines TRBV20-1 with TRBJ2-7; TCRdb selects TRBD1, and the lack of DNA leaves this call unchecked. CDR3 length: 11 amino acids. Per the germline V gene, CDR1 is DFQATT and CDR2 is SNEGSKA (reference sequence). The CDR3 sequence is CSARTAYEQYF.

Measured by frequency, this clonotype is medium-sized (0.01 to 0.1%). The V call is TRBV19, the J call TRBJ1-4; the D call of TRBD1 rests on TCRdb alone, since no DNA is present to check it. CDR3 length: 14 amino acids. CDR1 LNHDA and CDR2 SQIVND come from the germline V gene (reference sequence). The chain's CDR3 is CASSLTGLEEKLFF.

This clonotype is deemed medium-sized by its frequency. This sequence joins TRBV5-6 and TRBJ2-3; TCRdb selects TRBD1, and the lack of DNA leaves this call unchecked. Germline V CDR1 and CDR2: SGHDT, YYEEEE. This CDR3 is 16 amino acids long. The CDR3 reads CASSFWTGVSTDTQYF.

The chain is built from TRBV6-4 and TRBJ2-7; absent DNA, TCRdb's TRBD1 call cannot be checked. This CDR3 has 17 amino acids. CDR1 is MRHNA, CDR2 SNTAGT, per germline. CDR3 in amino acids: CASSSGGASSSHYEQYF.